The 31 T cell receptor beta chains below were found in one sample sequenced in a study of T-cell memory formation after mild COVID-19. One entry per CDR3 protein, called by TCRdb with MiXCR from the 5' RACE reads. This table holds 250,000 to 350,000 distinct CDR3 sequences, 15% to 20% found once. Sequencing input: PBMCs or a T cell subset sorted from them (not recorded which). All receptors derive from a young man who had mild COVID-19 (a few samples of this study predate the infection). Cell type and time point are not known.

This clonotype was seen ten or more times. The chain couples TRBV3-1 to TRBJ1-6; D gene uncertain. Germline V lookup: CDR1 LGHDT, CDR2 YNNKEL (reference sequence). The length of the CDR3 is 14 residues. Trimming took off 1 base at V and 10 bases at J, with 11 bases between the two ends. The CDR3 sequence is CASSQGRGGSPLHF. The CDR3 nucleotides read TGTGCCAGCAGCCAAGGTCGGGGAGGCTCACCCCTCCACTTT.

The gene calls are TRBV5-1 and TRBJ2-2, with 8 bases aligning to TRBD1. In germline, CDR1 is SGHRS, CDR2 YFSETQ. The CDR3 runs to 13 residues. After removal of 4 bases from V and 6 bases from J, the junction contained 2 bases not matched to a gene. The CDR3 spells CASSEDRAGELFF. The CDR3 region has the DNA TGCGCCAGCAGCGAGGACAGGGCCGGGGAGCTGTTTTTT.

This rearrangement joins TRBV2 to TRBJ1-5; D uncertain. Trimming left V 2 bases short and J 1 base short, with 6 bases between. Germline CDR1 reads SNHLY; CDR2 reads FYNNEI. The CDR3 is 14 residues long. The CDR3 sequence is CASSEWVSNQPQHF. The CDR3 nucleotides read TGTGCCAGCAGTGAATGGGTCAGCAATCAGCCCCAGCATTTT.

V usage is TRBV7-9 and J usage is TRBJ1-2; 8 positions match TRBD1. Germline V gives CDR1 SEHNR, CDR2 FQNEAQ (reference sequence). The CDR3 extends over 13 amino acids. V was clipped by 4 bases and J by 4 bases; unmatched bases: 2. CDR3 sequence reads: CASSWDRSYGYTF. The CDR3 DNA reads TGTGCCAGCAGCTGGGACAGGAGCTATGGCTACACCTTC.

This clonotype was counted between two and nine times. The chain is built from TRBV15 and TRBJ2-4; D assignment may be TRBD1 or TRBD2 (5 bases each). The CDR3 extends over 15 amino acids. Trimming took 4 bases from V and 6 from J, leaving 16 bases between them. Germline CDR1 and CDR2: LNHNV and YYDKDF (reference sequence). CDR3 protein: CATSKVYRDLNIQYF. CDR3 DNA: TGTGCCACCAGCAAAGTTTACCGGGACCTAAACATTCAGTACTTC.

This clonotype was detected once. V usage is TRBV28 and J usage is TRBJ1-2; 7 bases line up with TRBD1. The germline CDR1 and CDR2 sequences are MDHEN and SYDVKM. V gave up 10 bases and J gave up 4 bases; unmatched junction bases: 9. The CDR3 totals 13 residues. The CDR3 coding sequence is TGTGCCACCGGACAGGATAGTTTCTATGGCTACACCTTC. It specifies CATGQDSFYGYTF.

This clonotype has more than one count but fewer than ten. The chain is built from TRBV5-1 and TRBJ2-7; TRBD1 is a possible D gene (6 bases). CDR3 length: 14 amino acids. CDR1 is SGHRS and CDR2 is YFSETQ in the germline V gene. Trimming took 2 bases from V and 6 from J, leaving 15 bases between them. CDR3: CASSFQGRGTEQYF. CDR3 DNA sequence: TGCGCCAGCAGCTTCCAGGGCAGGGGAACCGAGCAGTACTTC.

The chain recombines TRBV14 with TRBJ2-3; no clear D gene. Trimming shortened V by 4 bases and J by 3 bases, and 8 bases separated the two germline ends. CDR1 and CDR2 from the germline V gene are SGHDN and FVKESK. CDR3 length equals 13 residues. CDR3 in amino acids: CASSRRQTDTQYF. The DNA of the CDR3 is TGTGCCAGCAGCCGTCGACAAACAGATACGCAGTATTTT.

The rearrangement links TRBV7-2 to TRBJ1-1; D possibly corresponds to TRBD1 (6 bases). Deletions cut 4 bases from V and 5 bases from J, with 14 bases between. This CDR3 contains 14 residues. Germline CDR1 SGHTA, CDR2 FQGNSA. CDR3 loop: CASSSWGARTEAFF. CDR3 bases: TGTGCCAGCAGCTCGTGGGGGGCGAGGACTGAAGCTTTCTTT. Full variable domain (rest looked up from reference TRBV7-2 and TRBJ1-1): GAGVSQSPSNKVTEKGKDVELRCDPISGHTALYWYRQSLGQGLEFLIYFQGNSAPDKSGLPSDRFSAERTGGSVSTLTIQRTQQEDSAVYLCASSSWGARTEAFFGQGTRLTVV.

The genes are TRBV7-7 and TRBJ1-1; D perhaps matches TRBD1 (5 bases). Germline CDR1 SSHAT, CDR2 FNYEAQ (reference sequence). The V end was cut by 1 base, the J end by 8 bases, with 11 bases between. There are 13 residues in the CDR3. The CDR3 region has the DNA TGTGCCAGCAGCTTAGGGGCGGGGCAGGAAGCTTTCTTT. Translated: CASSLGAGQEAFF.

This clonotype came up a few times. V is TRBV9 and J is TRBJ2-3; 10 nucleotides align to TRBD2. Germline trimming cut 0 bases from V and 0 bases from J; bases unmatched to any gene: 4. Germline V gene data show CDR1 as SGDLS and CDR2 as YYNGEE. The CDR3 covers 17 residues. The CDR3 sequence: CASSVGLAGGSTDTQYF. CDR3 sequence (DNA): TGTGCCAGCAGCGTAGGACTAGCGGGTGGGAGCACAGATACGCAGTATTTT.

In its sample, this clonotype was seen a few times. The chain employs TRBV7-2 and TRBJ1-1; weak D call: TRBD1 (6 bases). The CDR3 totals 12 residues. V gave up 4 bases and J gave up 7 bases, with 10 bases separating them. Germline V lookup: CDR1 SGHTA, CDR2 FQGNSA. The CDR3 protein is CASSSTGNEAFF. For the CDR3, the DNA is TGTGCCAGCAGCTCTACAGGGAATGAAGCTTTCTTT.

This clonotype has just a few counts. The chain couples TRBV9 to TRBJ2-1, with a weak D call TRBD2 (6 bases). The V gene lost 2 bases and the J gene lost 10 bases, with 7 bases spanning the gap. The CDR3 extends over 11 amino acids. Germline values: CDR1 SGDLS, CDR2 YYNGEE. Here the CDR3 reads CASSVGLEQFF. CDR3 nucleotides: TGTGCCAGCAGCGTGGGACTGGAGCAGTTCTTC.

The genes are TRBV29-1 and TRBJ2-2; no reliable D call. CDR1 is SQVTM and CDR2 is ANQGSEA in the germline V gene. The CDR3 consists of 14 residues. Trimming left V 0 bases short and J 5 bases short, with 10 bases between. The DNA for the CDR3 is TGCAGCGTTGAAGATCTCGTACAAACCGGGGAGCTGTTTTTT. Translation gives CSVEDLVQTGELFF.

The sample holds a few counts of this clonotype. V and J are TRBV7-2 and TRBJ2-3; possible D gene TRBD2, 6 bases. The CDR3 extends over 16 amino acids. Looked up from germline, CDR1 is SGHTA and CDR2 is FQGNSA. Trimming removed 5 bases from V and 3 bases from J, with 18 bases in between. The CDR3 nucleotides are TGTGCCAGCAGCCAGCGGGTCTCGTGGGTTACAGATACGCAGTATTTT. Protein product: CASSQRVSWVTDTQYF.

Comment on this clonotype: A much larger clone is a single base away; this may be a read error. The rearrangement joins TRBV7-2 to TRBJ2-1, with D perhaps assigned TRBD1 or TRBD2 (6 bases each). The CDR3 totals 17 residues. In germline, CDR1 is SGHTA, CDR2 FQGNSA. Written as DNA, the CDR3 is TGTTCCAGCAGCTTATCGTCGAGGGGGAGGACCTACAATGAGCAGTTCTTC. Protein sequence: CSSSLSSRGRTYNEQFF.

This sequence joins TRBV7-9 and TRBJ2-2; 9 nucleotides match TRBD1. Germline CDR1 is SEHNR and CDR2 is FQNEAQ (reference sequence). V shed 5 bases and J 5 bases; nucleotides not matched to a gene: 12. CDR3 length equals 17 residues. CDR3 coding DNA: TGTGCCAGCAGCATCCGACAGGGGGAGATGAGGACCGGGGAGCTGTTTTTT. It encodes CASSIRQGEMRTGELFF.

This clonotype was seen only a few times. The chain carries TRBV5-1 and TRBJ2-6; possibly TRBD1 or TRBD2 for D (5 bases each). Trimming shortened V by 4 bases and J by 0 bases, and 11 bases separated the two germline ends. The CDR3 length is 16 residues. Germline CDR1 SGHRS, CDR2 YFSETQ. CDR3: CASSLGESSGANVLTF. CDR3 DNA: TGCGCCAGCAGCCTGGGGGAGAGCTCTGGGGCCAACGTCCTGACTTTC.

This rearrangement joins TRBV4-1 to TRBJ1-1; D is unclear. The CDR3 covers 16 residues. Germline-derived CDR1 and CDR2 are MGHRA and YSYEKL. V lost 1 base and J 2 bases, leaving 14 bases between the germline ends. The CDR3 loop reads CASSQASPEYNTEAFF. The DNA of the CDR3 is TGCGCCAGCAGCCAAGCAAGCCCTGAATACAACACTGAAGCTTTCTTT.

The chain links TRBV7-2 to TRBJ2-5; the match to TRBD2 covers 7 bases. The germline V gene encodes CDR1 SGHTA and CDR2 FQGNSA. Trimming cost V 4 bases and J 5 bases; bases outside gene matches: 13. This CDR3 has 16 amino acids. Here the CDR3 reads CASSSRLTGGMETQYF. In DNA form, the CDR3 reads TGTGCCAGCAGCTCTCGTCTCACGGGGGGAATGGAGACCCAGTACTTC.

This clonotype has ten or more counts. The chain has TRBV12-3 or TRBV12-4 and TRBJ2-7, with 7 bases that match TRBD2. Losses at the gene ends were 3 bases for V and 0 bases for J; bases not matched to a gene: 5. The CDR3 runs 15 residues. The chain's CDR3 is CASSFSAGVSYEQYV. For the CDR3, the DNA is TGTGCCAGCAGTTTCTCCGCGGGGGTCTCCTACGAGCAGTACGTC.

This chain joins TRBV5-1 and TRBJ1-6; D unclear. The V end lost 0 bases, the J end lost 8 bases, and 9 bases lay between the germline ends. The CDR3 contains 14 residues. Germline values: CDR1 SGHRS, CDR2 YFSETQ. CDR3 nucleotide sequence: TGCGCCAGCAGCTTGGACACCTTGGATTCACCCCTCCACTTT. Translation: CASSLDTLDSPLHF.

This clonotype was detected a few times. The rearrangement uses TRBV5-5 and TRBJ1-2, with 7 bases matching TRBD1. The germline CDR1 and CDR2 sequences are SGHKS and YYEKEE (reference sequence). There are 14 residues in the CDR3. The V and J ends lost 4 bases and 2 bases, in that order; junction bases with no gene match: 5. In DNA form, the CDR3 reads TGTGCCAGCAGCGGGGGACAGAGGAACTATGGCTACACCTTC. This sequence encodes CASSGGQRNYGYTF.

The V and J genes are TRBV20-1 and TRBJ2-7, with a tentative D call TRBD2 (6 bases). The length of the CDR3 is 13 residues. V was pared by 3 bases and J by 0 bases, with 9 bases between. CDR1 is DFQATT, CDR2 SNEGSKA, per germline (reference sequence). In DNA form, the CDR3 reads TGCAGTGCTAGTGACGGGAGCTCCTACGAGCAGTACGTC. This codes for CSASDGSSYEQYV.

The sample holds a few counts of this clonotype. The rearrangement links TRBV5-1 to TRBJ1-6; D gene unclear. The V gene's germline CDR1 is SGHRS and CDR2 YFSETQ. Between the trimmed V and J ends, which lost 0 bases and 4 bases, there was a span of 2 bases. The CDR3 extends over 13 amino acids. CDR3 nucleotide sequence: TGCGCCAGCAGCTTGGGGTATAATTCACCCCTCCACTTT. Its translation is CASSLGYNSPLHF.

This rearrangement joins TRBV12-3 or TRBV12-4 to TRBJ1-5, with D unclear. The CDR3 is made up of 13 amino acids. Deletions cut 7 bases from V and 5 bases from J, with 12 bases between. In nucleotides, the CDR3 is TGTGCCAGCACCATGAGCGGGGATCAGCCCCAGCATTTT. It is translated as CASTMSGDQPQHF.

This rearrangement joins TRBV7-2 to TRBJ2-7; D is possibly TRBD1 (6 bases). The V gene lost 8 bases and the J gene lost 0 bases, with 14 bases spanning the gap. The CDR3 runs to 14 residues. Germline loops: CDR1 SGHTA, CDR2 FQGNSA. CDR3 region: CASRGQPSSYEQYF. In nucleotides, the CDR3 is TGTGCCAGCCGGGGACAACCAAGCTCCTACGAGCAGTACTTC. Filled out from reference TRBV7-2 and TRBJ2-7, the complete variable domain reads GAGVSQSPSNKVTEKGKDVELRCDPISGHTALYWYRQSLGQGLEFLIYFQGNSAPDKSGLPSDRFSAERTGGSVSTLTIQRTQQEDSAVYLCASRGQPSSYEQYFGPGTRLTVT.

The chain links TRBV24-1 to TRBJ2-3, with 12 positions matching TRBD2. CDR3 size: 16 residues. V lost 4 bases and J lost 0; bases outside the gene matches: 1. Germline loops: CDR1 KGHDR, CDR2 SFDVKD. The CDR3 spells CATSETSGGSTDTQYF. In DNA, the CDR3 is TGTGCCACCAGTGAGACTAGCGGGGGAAGCACAGATACGCAGTATTTT.

This clonotype was seen more than once but under ten times. The J gene is TRBJ1-1, the V gene TRBV4-1, with no clear D. Germline V CDR1 and CDR2: MGHRA, YSYEKL. V lost 4 bases and J lost 1, with 16 bases in between. CDR3 length: 16 amino acids. The CDR3 is CASSRLTGRSNTEAFF. The CDR3 coding sequence is TGCGCCAGCAGCCGGTTGACGGGGAGATCGAACACTGAAGCTTTCTTT.

The sample holds a few counts of this clonotype. The rearrangement links TRBV20-1 to TRBJ1-6; D unclear. The length of the CDR3 is 14 residues. Germline assignment: CDR1 DFQATT and CDR2 SNEGSKA (reference sequence). V dropped 3 bases and J dropped 10 bases, with 16 bases sitting between them. CDR3 sequence: CSARSEGWGSPLHF. The CDR3 region has the DNA TGCAGTGCTAGGTCTGAGGGCTGGGGATCACCCCTCCACTTT.

This sequence joins TRBV12-3 or TRBV12-4 and TRBJ1-6; D gene ambiguous. CDR3 length equals 14 residues. The V end was cut by 5 bases, the J end by 8 bases, with 13 bases between. Here the CDR3 DNA reads TGTGCCAGCAGTCCCACCCGGGTAGATTCACCCCTCCACTTT. This sequence encodes CASSPTRVDSPLHF.